The clone carrying this T cell receptor beta chain showed up just a few times. The sample belongs to a study of CD8+CD57+ T cells in acquired aplastic anemia. At the level of the study: DNA recovered from sorted CD4+ and CD8+ cells had a mean of approximately 3.2 ug.

TCR beta VDJ and CDR3 were profiled, and genomic DNA was the template. TCRdb called the reads again in MiXCR, with one record for every CDR3 protein. The sample has 170,000 or so distinct CDR3 sequences; more than 60% are singletons. V shed 5 bases and J 4 bases; nucleotides not matched to a gene: 5. The CDR3 has 13 residues. Before being chosen for sequencing, patients had shown CD8+CD57+ cell expansion by flow cytometry. This chain connects TRBV12-3 or TRBV12-4 to TRBJ2-7; 7 bases agree with TRBD2. What was sequenced was sorted CD4+, CD8+, or CD8+CD57+ T cells (not recorded which) from PBMCs. The sequence derives from a human donor with aplastic anemia. The CDR3 region has the DNA TGTGCCAGCAGTCCCTCGCGGGGGTACGAGCAGTACTTC. Translated: CASSPSRGYEQYF.